This T cell receptor (beta chain) was sequenced for a study of ipilimumab plus nivolumab after autologous stem cell transplantation. Some clones are missing from TCRdb's copy, which holds only in-frame ones; the method was immunoSEQ multiplex PCR. This table has about 43,000 clones, more than 70% appearing once. V was shortened by 4 bases and J by 1 base, with 7 bases between the two germline ends. Germline V gene sequence: CDR1 SGDLS, CDR2 YYNGEE. The CDR3 has 13 residues. This receptor was obtained from a male donor with multiple myeloma. The V and J genes are TRBV9 and TRBJ2-3; D is unresolved. Sequenced here: PBMCs, sampled in a trial of ipilimumab plus nivolumab as post-transplant consolidation. CDR3 loop: CASSLTGTDTQYF. CDR3 in DNA: TGTGCCAGCAGCCTCACAGGCACAGATACGCAGTATTTT. Using reference TRBV9 and TRBJ2-3 for the parts outside the CDR3, the full variable domain is DSGVTQTPKHLITATGQRVTLRCSPRSGDLSVYWYQQSLDQGLQFLIQYYNGEERAKGNILERFSAQQFPDLHSELNLSSLELGDSALYFCASSLTGTDTQYFGPGTRLTVL.